The clone carrying this T cell receptor beta chain was observed a few times. No antigen is known for it. This sample is drawn from a study of response to subunit inactivated influenza vaccine. Study-wide points: Authors suggested that a seasonal influenza vaccination recruits few new T cells each time.

V was trimmed by 5 bases and J by 1 base, leaving 9 bases between them. The CDR3 runs to 13 residues. Per the germline V gene, CDR1 is SGHKS and CDR2 is YYEKEE (reference sequence). MiXCR, applied by TCRdb to the RT-PCR reads, yields one record per CDR3 protein. The repertoire holds about 180,000 distinct CDR3 sequences, with around a tenth as singletons. This chain uses TRBV5-5 with TRBJ1-2; no definite D call. The clonotype was recovered from a man in his fifties who received an inactivated influenza vaccine. This material consisted of non-naive T cells sorted from PBMCs, taken on the day of vaccination. The CDR3 DNA sequence: TGTGCCAGCAGGGTGTGGGGTAACTATGGCTACACCTTC. This gives the protein CASRVWGNYGYTF.